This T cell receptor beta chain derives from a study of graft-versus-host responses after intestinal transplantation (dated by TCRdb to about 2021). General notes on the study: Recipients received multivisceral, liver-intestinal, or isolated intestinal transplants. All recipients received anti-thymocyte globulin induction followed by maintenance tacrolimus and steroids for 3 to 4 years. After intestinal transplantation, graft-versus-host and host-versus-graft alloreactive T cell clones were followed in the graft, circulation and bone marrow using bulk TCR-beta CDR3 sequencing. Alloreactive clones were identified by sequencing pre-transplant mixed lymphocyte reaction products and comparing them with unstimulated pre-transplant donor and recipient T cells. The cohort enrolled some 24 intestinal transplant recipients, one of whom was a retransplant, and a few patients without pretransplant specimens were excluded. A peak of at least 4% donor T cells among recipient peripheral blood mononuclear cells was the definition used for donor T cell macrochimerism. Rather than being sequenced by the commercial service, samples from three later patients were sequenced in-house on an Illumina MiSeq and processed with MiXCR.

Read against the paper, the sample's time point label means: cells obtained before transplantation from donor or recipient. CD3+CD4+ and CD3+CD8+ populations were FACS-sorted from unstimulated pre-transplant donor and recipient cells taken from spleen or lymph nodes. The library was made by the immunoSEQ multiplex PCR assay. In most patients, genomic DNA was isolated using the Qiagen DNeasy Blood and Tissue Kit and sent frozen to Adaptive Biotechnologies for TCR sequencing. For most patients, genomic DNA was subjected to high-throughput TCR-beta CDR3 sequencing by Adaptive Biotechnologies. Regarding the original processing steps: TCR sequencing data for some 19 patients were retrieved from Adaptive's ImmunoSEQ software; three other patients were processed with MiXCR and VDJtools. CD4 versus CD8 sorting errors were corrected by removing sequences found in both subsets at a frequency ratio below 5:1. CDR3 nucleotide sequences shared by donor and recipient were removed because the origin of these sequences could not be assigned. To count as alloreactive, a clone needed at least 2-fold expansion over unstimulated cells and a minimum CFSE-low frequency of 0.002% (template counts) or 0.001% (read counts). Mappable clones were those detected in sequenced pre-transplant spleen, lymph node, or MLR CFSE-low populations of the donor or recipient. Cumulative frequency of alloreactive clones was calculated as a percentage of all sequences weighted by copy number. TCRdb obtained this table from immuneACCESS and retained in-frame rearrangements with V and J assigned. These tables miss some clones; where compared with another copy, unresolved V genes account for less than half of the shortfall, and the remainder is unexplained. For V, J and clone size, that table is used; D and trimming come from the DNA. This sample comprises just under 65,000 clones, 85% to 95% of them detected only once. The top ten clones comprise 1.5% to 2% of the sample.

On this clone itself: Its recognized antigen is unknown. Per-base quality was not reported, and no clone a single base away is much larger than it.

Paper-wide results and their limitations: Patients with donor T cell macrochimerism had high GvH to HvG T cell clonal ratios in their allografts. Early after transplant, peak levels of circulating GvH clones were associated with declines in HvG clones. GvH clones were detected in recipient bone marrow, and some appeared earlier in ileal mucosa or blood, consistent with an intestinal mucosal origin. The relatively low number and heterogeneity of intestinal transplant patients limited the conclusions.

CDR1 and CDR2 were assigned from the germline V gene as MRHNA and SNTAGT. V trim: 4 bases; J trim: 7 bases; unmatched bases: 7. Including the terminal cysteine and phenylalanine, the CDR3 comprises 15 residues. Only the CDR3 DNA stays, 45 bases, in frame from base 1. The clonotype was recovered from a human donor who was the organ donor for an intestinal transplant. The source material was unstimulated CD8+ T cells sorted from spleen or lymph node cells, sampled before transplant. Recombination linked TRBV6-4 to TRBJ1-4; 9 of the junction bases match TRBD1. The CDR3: CASSVHPGQGEKLFF. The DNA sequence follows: TGTGCCAGCAGTGTCCACCCGGGACAGGGTGAAAAACTGTTTTTT.